This T cell receptor beta chain was recovered during a study of immune cell composition in non-small cell lung cancer. Study summary: Most cases were lung adenocarcinoma or squamous cell carcinoma.

Study observations and caveats: In adenocarcinoma, maximal tumour-associated clone frequency tracked TIL tumour reactivity. Squamous lung tumours showed higher top 10 clone scores and clonality than adenocarcinomas. Tumour TCR-beta clonality was not significantly tied to smoking pack-years.

CDR1 is SGHTA and CDR2 is FQGNSA in the germline V gene. With V trimmed by 4 bases and J by 9 bases, 5 bases remained unmatched. This CDR3 has 13 residues. Worth noting for this clone: As yet, its antigen is unknown.

Clones were sequenced by immunoSEQ multiplex PCR, and TCRdb holds only the in-frame ones, with some missing. Found here are some 9,100 clones, around 68% of them singletons; the top ten hold approximately 8.7%. This sequence originates from a human donor with non-small cell lung cancer. V and J are TRBV7-2 and TRBJ2-4; 8 bases agree with TRBD2. The source material was lung tumor tissue. DNA of the CDR3: TGTGCCAGCAGCTACGGGGCGGGGGGCATTCAGTACTTC. It specifies CASSYGAGGIQYF.